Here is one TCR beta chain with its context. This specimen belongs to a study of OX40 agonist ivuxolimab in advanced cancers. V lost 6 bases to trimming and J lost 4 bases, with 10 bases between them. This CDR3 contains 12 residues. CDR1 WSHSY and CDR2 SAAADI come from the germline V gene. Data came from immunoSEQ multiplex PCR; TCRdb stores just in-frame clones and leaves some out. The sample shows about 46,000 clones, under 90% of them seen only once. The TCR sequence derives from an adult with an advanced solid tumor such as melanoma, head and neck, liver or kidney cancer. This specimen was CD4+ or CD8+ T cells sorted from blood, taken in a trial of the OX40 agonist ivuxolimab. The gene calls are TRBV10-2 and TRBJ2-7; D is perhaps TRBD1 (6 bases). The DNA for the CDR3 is TGCGCCAGCAGCGCACAGGGATACGAGCAGTACTTC. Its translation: CASSAQGYEQYF.